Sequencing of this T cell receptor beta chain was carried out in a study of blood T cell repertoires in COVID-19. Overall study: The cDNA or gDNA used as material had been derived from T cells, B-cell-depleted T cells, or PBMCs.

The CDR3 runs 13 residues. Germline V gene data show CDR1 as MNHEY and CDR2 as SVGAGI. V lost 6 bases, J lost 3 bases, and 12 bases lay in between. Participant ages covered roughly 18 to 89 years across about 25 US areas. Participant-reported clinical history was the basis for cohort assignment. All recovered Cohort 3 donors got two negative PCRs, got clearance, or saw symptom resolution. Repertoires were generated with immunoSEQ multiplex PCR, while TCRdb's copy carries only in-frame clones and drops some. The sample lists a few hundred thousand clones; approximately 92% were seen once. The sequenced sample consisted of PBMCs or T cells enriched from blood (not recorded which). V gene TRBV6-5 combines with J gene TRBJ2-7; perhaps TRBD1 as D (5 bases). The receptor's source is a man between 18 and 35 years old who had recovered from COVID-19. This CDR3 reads CASRKQDFYEQYF. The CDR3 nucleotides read TGTGCCAGCAGGAAACAGGATTTCTACGAGCAGTACTTC.